This T cell receptor beta chain was identified in a study of PD-1 blockade in classical Hodgkin lymphoma. Broader study findings: What drove the repertoire differences, possibly disease activity or prior therapy, has not been defined. CD4+ TCR diversity, unlike CD8+, climbed significantly by C4D1. Complete responders showed a baseline diversity that resembled the diversity of newly diagnosed patients. Lower baseline TCR diversity was reported for newly diagnosed patients than for healthy donors.

The CDR3 is made up of 14 amino acids. V was clipped by 4 bases and J by 0 bases; unmatched bases: 1. Germline values: CDR1 SGHRS, CDR2 YFSETQ. Clones were read by immunoSEQ multiplex PCR, and TCRdb kept only the in-frame ones, dropping some. Among over 10,000 clones, 88% were seen once, and the ten largest hold approximately 0.9%. With respect to this clone: Its antigen is currently unknown.

The time point is: cycle 4 day 1 (C4D1), after five to seven weeks of nivolumab. Relapse was seen in all patients after autologous stem cell transplantation, and brentuximab vedotin exposure was variable. Using magnetic negative selection, the CD4+ T cells were separated out of thawed PBMCs. This receptor was taken from a human donor with classical Hodgkin lymphoma. The sequenced sample was CD4+ T cells from blood, obtained before the fourth cycle of nivolumab. The rearrangement uses TRBV5-1 and TRBJ2-3; 8 bases are a match to TRBD2. The CDR3 is CASSASGSTDTQYF. The CDR3 coding sequence is TGCGCCAGCAGCGCTAGCGGGAGCACAGATACGCAGTATTTT.